The clone carrying this TCR beta chain was observed a few times. Its cognate antigen is unknown. This CDR3 comprises 18 residues. After removal of 0 bases from V and 6 bases from J, the junction contained 18 bases not matched to a gene. The V gene's germline CDR1 is DFQATT and CDR2 SNEGSKA (reference sequence). These data come from a study of identical twins. After template switching added a universal primer site, the resulting cDNA carried unique molecular identifiers. TCRdb itself ran the 5' RACE reads through MiXCR, one entry per CDR3 protein. Of roughly 1,500,000 distinct CDR3 sequences listed, less than 35% were seen once; the top ten hold about 0.3%. Regarding the study as a whole: Weaker excess twin sharing was seen among beta out-of-frame sequences.

The TCR comes from a newborn girl in good health. The chain employs TRBV20-1 and TRBJ1-2; 8 nucleotides agree with TRBD1. Source material: cord blood. The CDR3 sequence is CSARDGDRGYVSSHGYTF. As DNA, the CDR3 is TGCAGTGCTAGAGATGGCGACAGGGGTTACGTCAGTTCACATGGCTACACCTTC.